These T cell receptor beta chains were read from a single sample in a study of blood T cell repertoires in COVID-19. Repertoires were generated with immunoSEQ multiplex PCR, while TCRdb's copy carries only in-frame clones and drops some. The sample lists 200,000 or so clones, around four fifths occurring once. The sequenced sample consisted of peripheral blood. All receptors derive from a man aged 25 to 45 with active or convalescent COVID-19. CDR3s include the opening cysteine and the closing phenylalanine or tryptophan. A D gene is named only where the DNA matches it firmly. For some rows the clone size is stated as once, few or many, or as a class when expanded; others skip it.

D: NA
size: NA
V: TRBV6-5
J: TRBJ1-4
CDR3: CASTTSGGASEKLFF
DNA: TGTGCCAGCACCACCAGTGGAGGGGCCAGTGAAAAACTGTTTTTT

D: NA
size: NA
V: TRBV21-1
J: TRBJ2-1
CDR3: CASSSDMYNEQFF
DNA: TGTGCCAGCAGCTCCGACATGTACAATGAGCAGTTCTTC

D: NA
size: NA
V: TRBV15
J: TRBJ1-1
CDR3: CATSRLLDPGMNTEAFF
DNA: TGTGCCACCAGCAGGTTATTGGATCCAGGTATGAACACTGAAGCTTTCTTT

D: NA
size: NA
V: TRBV12-3/TRBV12-4
J: TRBJ2-5
CDR3: CASSPNSGETQYF
DNA: TGTGCCAGCAGTCCCAACTCGGGGGAGACCCAGTACTTC

D: TRBD2
size: NA
V: TRBV24-1
J: TRBJ2-2
CDR3: CATRGSGTNTGELFF
DNA: TGTGCCACCAGGGGTAGCGGGACGAACACCGGGGAGCTGTTTTTT

D: NA
size: NA
V: TRBV4-1
J: TRBJ2-1
CDR3: CASSQGEQLTYNEQFF
DNA: TGCGCCAGCAGCCAGGGAGAACAGCTTACCTACAATGAGCAGTTCTTC

D: NA
size: NA
V: TRBV7-9
J: TRBJ1-1
CDR3: CASSFQGEDTEAFF
DNA: TGTGCCAGCAGCTTTCAGGGTGAGGACACTGAAGCTTTCTTT

D: TRBD1
size: NA
V: TRBV7-9
J: TRBJ1-2
CDR3: CASSDRDRAHGYTF
DNA: TGTGCCAGCAGCGACCGGGACAGGGCCCATGGCTACACCTTC

D: TRBD1
size: NA
V: TRBV11-2
J: TRBJ2-5
CDR3: CASSLVDRTGGRRAQYF
DNA: TGTGCCAGCAGCTTAGTTGATCGGACAGGGGGAAGAAGGGCCCAGTACTTC

D: TRBD1
size: few
V: TRBV9
J: TRBJ1-1
CDR3: CASSVELTGGTTEAFF
DNA: TGTGCCAGCAGCGTAGAACTGACAGGGGGCACCACTGAAGCTTTCTTT

D: TRBD2
size: NA
V: TRBV5-4
J: TRBJ2-7
CDR3: CASSRGGVHEQYF
DNA: TGTGCCAGCAGCCGGGGGGGAGTCCACGAGCAGTACTTC

D: NA
size: NA
V: TRBV19
J: TRBJ1-6
CDR3: CASSGQTNSPLHF
DNA: TGTGCCAGCAGCGGGCAGACTAATTCACCCCTCCACTTT

D: TRBD1
size: NA
V: TRBV7-9
J: TRBJ2-1
CDR3: CASSSDTGGEQFF
DNA: TGTGCCAGCAGCTCGGACACAGGGGGAGAGCAGTTCTTC

D: NA
size: NA
V: TRBV4-3
J: TRBJ2-3
CDR3: CASSQSRTLYTQYF
DNA: TGCGCCAGCAGTCAGAGCCGGACTCTCTATACGCAGTATTTT

D: NA
size: NA
V: TRBV3-1/TRBV3-2
J: TRBJ2-1
CDR3: CASSPRGAPYNEQFF
DNA: TGTGCCAGCAGCCCACGCGGCGCCCCCTACAATGAGCAGTTCTTC

D: TRBD2
size: NA
V: TRBV4-3
J: TRBJ2-3
CDR3: CASSSTSGTSDTQYF
DNA: TGCGCCAGCAGCTCGACTAGCGGGACGTCAGATACGCAGTATTTT

D: TRBD1
size: NA
V: TRBV27
J: TRBJ2-7
CDR3: CASRPGTGAYEQYF
DNA: TGTGCCAGCAGACCCGGGACAGGGGCCTACGAGCAGTACTTC

D: NA
size: NA
V: TRBV7-9
J: TRBJ2-5
CDR3: CASTPGRGMRQETQYF
DNA: TGTGCCAGCACCCCGGGAAGGGGGATGAGACAAGAGACCCAGTACTTC

D: TRBD1
size: NA
V: TRBV3-1/TRBV3-2
J: TRBJ1-5
CDR3: CASSPRTGGHQPQHF
DNA: TGTGCCAGCAGCCCGCGGACAGGGGGTCATCAGCCCCAGCATTTT

D: NA
size: NA
V: TRBV28
J: TRBJ1-6
CDR3: CASSLSSVRGPYNSPLHF
DNA: TGTGCCAGCAGTTTATCATCGGTGCGGGGACCCTATAATTCACCCCTCCACTTT